This T cell receptor (beta chain) was sequenced in a study of patients and donors after allogeneic stem cell transplantation. This CDR3 spans 11 amino acids. The ends were cut back, 6 bases at V and 1 base at J, with 7 bases in the middle. Per germline, CDR1 DFQATT and CDR2 SNEGSKA (reference sequence). Ten or more counts support this clonotype. One entry per CDR3 protein, called by TCRdb with MiXCR from the RT-PCR reads. This table has over 350,000 distinct CDR3 sequences, approximately 16% appearing once. This clonotype originated in a human donor who was either an allogeneic HSCT recipient or a stem cell or donor lymphocyte infusion donor (not recorded which). It is not recorded whose cells these are; they may come from a transplant donor. This sequence joins TRBV20-1 and TRBJ2-7; D ambiguous. The sequencing input was blood, either unsorted or a sorted T cell fraction (not recorded which). The CDR3 protein is CSAESSYEQYF. The CDR3 DNA reads TGCAGTGCCGAATCTTCCTACGAGCAGTACTTC.